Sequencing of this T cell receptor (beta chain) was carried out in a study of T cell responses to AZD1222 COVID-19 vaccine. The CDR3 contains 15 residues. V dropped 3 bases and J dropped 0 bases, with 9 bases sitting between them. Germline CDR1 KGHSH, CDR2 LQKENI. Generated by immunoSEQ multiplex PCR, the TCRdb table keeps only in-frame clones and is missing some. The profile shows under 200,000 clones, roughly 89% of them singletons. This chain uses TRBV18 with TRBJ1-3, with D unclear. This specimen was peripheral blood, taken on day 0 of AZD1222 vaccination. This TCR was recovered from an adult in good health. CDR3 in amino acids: CASSPESFSGNTIYF. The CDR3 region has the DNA TGTGCCAGCTCACCTGAATCGTTCTCTGGAAACACCATATATTTT.